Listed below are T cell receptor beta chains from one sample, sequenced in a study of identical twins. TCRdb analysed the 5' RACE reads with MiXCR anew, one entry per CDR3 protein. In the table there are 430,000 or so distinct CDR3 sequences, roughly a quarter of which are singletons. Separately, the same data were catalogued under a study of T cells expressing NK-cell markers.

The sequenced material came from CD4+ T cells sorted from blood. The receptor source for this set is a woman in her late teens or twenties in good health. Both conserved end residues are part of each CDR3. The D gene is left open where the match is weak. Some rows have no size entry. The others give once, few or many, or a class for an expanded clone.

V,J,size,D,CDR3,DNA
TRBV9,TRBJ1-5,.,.,CASSVGGGNQPQHF,TGTGCCAGCAGCGTAGGGGGGGGCAATCAGCCCCAGCATTTT
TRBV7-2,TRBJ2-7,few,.,CASSLAPGSSGEQYF,TGTGCCAGCAGCTTAGCGCCAGGGAGCAGCGGCGAGCAGTACTTC
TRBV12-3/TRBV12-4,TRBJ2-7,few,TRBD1,CASSTGTGYTEQYF,TGTGCCAGCAGTACTGGGACAGGGTATACCGAGCAGTACTTC
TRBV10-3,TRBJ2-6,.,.,CAISPDPGANVLTF,TGTGCCATCAGCCCTGATCCTGGGGCCAACGTCCTGACTTTC
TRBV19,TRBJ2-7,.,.,CASSIGFPMGEQYF,TGTGCCAGTAGTATAGGTTTCCCGATGGGCGAGCAGTACTTC
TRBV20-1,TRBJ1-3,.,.,CSAIPLRNSGNTIYF,TGCAGTGCTATTCCCCTACGGAACTCTGGAAACACCATATATTTT
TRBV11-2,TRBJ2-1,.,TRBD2,CASRALAGAYNEQFF,TGTGCCAGCAGGGCCCTAGCGGGGGCCTACAATGAGCAGTTCTTC
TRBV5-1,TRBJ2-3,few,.,CASSLGTTVTDTQYF,TGCGCCAGCAGCTTGGGGACGACAGTCACAGATACGCAGTATTTT
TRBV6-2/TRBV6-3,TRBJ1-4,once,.,CASSWVAWSATNEKLFF,TGTGCCAGCAGTTGGGTTGCGTGGAGCGCAACTAATGAAAAACTGTTTTTT
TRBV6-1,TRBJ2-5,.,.,CASSEFIEETQYF,TGTGCCAGCAGTGAATTTATAGAAGAGACCCAGTACTTC
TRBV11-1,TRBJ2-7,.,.,CASSFRTRYEQYF,TGTGCCAGCAGTTTCAGGACCCGCTACGAGCAGTACTTC
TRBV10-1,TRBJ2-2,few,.,CASSETIHTGELFF,TGCGCCAGCAGTGAAACTATCCACACCGGGGAGCTGTTTTTT
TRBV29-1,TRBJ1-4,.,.,CSAQRAKNEKLFF,TGCAGCGCCCAAAGGGCAAAGAATGAAAAACTGTTTTTT
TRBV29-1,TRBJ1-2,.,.,CSVGSQPYYGYTF,TGCAGCGTTGGCTCCCAGCCATACTATGGCTACACCTTC
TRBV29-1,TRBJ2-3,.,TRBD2,CSVEDRLAVHTDTQYF,TGCAGCGTTGAAGACCGACTAGCGGTCCACACAGATACGCAGTATTTT
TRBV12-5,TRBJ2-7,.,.,CASGLVMSSYEQYF,TGTGCTAGTGGTTTGGTAATGAGCTCCTACGAGCAGTACTTC
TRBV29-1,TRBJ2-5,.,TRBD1,CSVVQQGFRETQYF,TGCAGCGTTGTACAACAGGGGTTTAGGGAGACCCAGTACTTC
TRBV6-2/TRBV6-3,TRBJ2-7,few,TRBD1,CASSYSGQGMGEQYF,TGTGCCAGCAGTTACTCCGGACAGGGGATGGGCGAGCAGTACTTC
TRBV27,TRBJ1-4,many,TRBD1,CASSRQGKNEKLFF,TGTGCCAGCTCCAGACAGGGTAAAAATGAAAAACTGTTTTTT
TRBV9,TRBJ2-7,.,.,CASSARGQTGYEQYF,TGTGCCAGCAGCGCCCGGGGTCAAACGGGCTACGAGCAGTACTTC
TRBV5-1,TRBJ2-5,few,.,CASSPRVGLQETQYF,TGCGCCAGCAGCCCGCGGGTAGGGCTCCAAGAGACCCAGTACTTC
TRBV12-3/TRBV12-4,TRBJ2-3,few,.,CASSIGHTQYF,TGTGCCAGCAGTATCGGCCATACGCAGTATTTT
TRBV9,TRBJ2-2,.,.,CASSATPTGELFF,TGTGCCAGCAGCGCAACTCCCACCGGGGAGCTGTTTTTT
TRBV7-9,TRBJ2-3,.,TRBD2,CASSPGTSGNTDTQYF,TGTGCCAGCAGCCCCGGGACTAGCGGTAACACAGATACGCAGTATTTT
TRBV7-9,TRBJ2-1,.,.,CASSAALEQFF,TGTGCCAGCAGCGCGGCTCTCGAGCAGTTCTTC
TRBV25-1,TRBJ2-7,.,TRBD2,CASSPTSRSYEQYF,TGTGCCAGCAGTCCGACTAGCCGCTCCTACGAGCAGTACTTC
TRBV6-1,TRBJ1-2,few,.,CASSGTVGRTIYGYTF,TGTGCCAGCAGTGGGACAGTGGGGAGGACTATCTATGGCTACACCTTC
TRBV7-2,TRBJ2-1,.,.,CASSLVALADHEQFF,TGTGCCAGCAGCTTAGTGGCACTAGCAGACCATGAGCAGTTCTTC
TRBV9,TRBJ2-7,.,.,CASSVEDSYEQYF,TGTGCCAGCAGCGTAGAAGATTCCTACGAGCAGTACTTC
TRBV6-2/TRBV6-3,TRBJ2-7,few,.,CASKITVGSYEQYF,TGTGCCAGCAAGATCACGGTGGGCTCCTACGAGCAGTACTTC
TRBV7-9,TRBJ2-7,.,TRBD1,CASSPQTGIGYEQYF,TGTGCCAGCAGCCCTCAGACAGGGATTGGATACGAGCAGTACTTC
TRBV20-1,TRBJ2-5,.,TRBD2,CSALKGLGPGTQYF,TGCAGTGCTTTAAAGGGACTAGGGCCTGGGACCCAGTACTTC
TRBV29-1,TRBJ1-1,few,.,CSVFFQNTEAFF,TGCAGCGTGTTCTTTCAGAACACTGAAGCTTTCTTT
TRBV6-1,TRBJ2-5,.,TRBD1,CASRPTGSSLETQYF,TGTGCCAGCAGGCCGACAGGGTCGAGTCTAGAGACCCAGTACTTC
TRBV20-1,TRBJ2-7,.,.,CSARDAAREQYF,TGCAGTGCTAGAGACGCGGCAAGGGAGCAGTACTTC
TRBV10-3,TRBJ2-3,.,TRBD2,CAISESGGAVDTQYF,TGTGCCATCAGTGAAAGCGGGGGGGCCGTGGATACGCAGTATTTT
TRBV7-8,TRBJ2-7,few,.,CASSRAGDEQYF,TGTGCCAGCAGCCGCGCAGGGGACGAGCAGTACTTC
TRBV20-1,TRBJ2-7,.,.,CSVGILGYEQYF,TGCAGTGTCGGGATACTAGGCTACGAGCAGTACTTC
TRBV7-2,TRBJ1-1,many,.,CASSPTLQNTEAFF,TGTGCCAGCAGCCCGACTCTCCAGAACACTGAAGCTTTCTTT
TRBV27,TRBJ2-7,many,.,CASSLSRAYEQYF,TGTGCCAGCAGTTTATCCAGGGCCTACGAGCAGTACTTC
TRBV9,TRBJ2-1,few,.,CASSGGPRSALSYNEQFF,TGTGCCAGCAGCGGCGGCCCCCGCTCGGCCCTCTCCTACAATGAGCAGTTCTTC
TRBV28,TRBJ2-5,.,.,CASSFLGTAEETQYF,TGTGCCAGCAGTTTCCTAGGGACTGCCGAAGAGACCCAGTACTTC
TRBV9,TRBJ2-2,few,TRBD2,CASCASGSNTGELFF,TGTGCCAGCTGCGCTAGCGGGAGTAACACCGGGGAGCTGTTTTTT
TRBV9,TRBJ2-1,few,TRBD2,CASSFRLADPHEQFF,TGTGCCAGCAGCTTCCGACTAGCAGATCCACATGAGCAGTTCTTC